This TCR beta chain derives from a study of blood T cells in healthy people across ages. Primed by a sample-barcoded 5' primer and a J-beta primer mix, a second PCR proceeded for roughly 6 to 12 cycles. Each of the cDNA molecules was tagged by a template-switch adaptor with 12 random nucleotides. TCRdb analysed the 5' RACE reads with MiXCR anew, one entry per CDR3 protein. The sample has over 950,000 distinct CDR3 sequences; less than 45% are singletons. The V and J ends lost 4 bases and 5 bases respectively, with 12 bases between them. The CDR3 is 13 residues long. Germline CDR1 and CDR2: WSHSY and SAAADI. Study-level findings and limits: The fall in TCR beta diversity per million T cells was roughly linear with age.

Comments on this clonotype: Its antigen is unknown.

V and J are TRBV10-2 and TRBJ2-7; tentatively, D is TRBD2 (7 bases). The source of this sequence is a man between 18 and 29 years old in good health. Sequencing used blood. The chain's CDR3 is CASSVGGGHEQYF. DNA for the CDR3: TGCGCCAGCAGTGTGGGAGGGGGACACGAGCAGTACTTC.